Below are 20 T cell receptor beta chains sequenced from a single sample in a study of vaccination and CD4 T cells after COVID-19. Treatment denoted: roughly nine-day PBMC culture with coronavirus spike peptide pools or control peptides (ViraFEST assay). These receptors are not linked to any known antigen. Sequence data for DNA of cultured CD4+ T cells were generated by the Oncomine TCR Beta short-read assay. TCRdb passed the PCR reads through MiXCR, listing each CDR3 protein once. The sample records about 16,000 distinct CDR3 sequences, around 50% being singletons. The specimen comprised CD4+ T cells from blood, cultured in vitro, sampled before SARS-CoV-2 vaccination. The receptors derive from a human donor who had recovered from COVID-19.

This sequence joins TRBV6-1 and TRBJ1-3; a possible D gene is TRBD1 (5 bases). CDR1 is MNHNS, CDR2 SASEGT, per germline. This CDR3 comprises 15 residues. Trimming took off 4 bases at V and 0 bases at J, with 10 bases between the two ends. Here the CDR3 DNA reads TGTGCCAGCAGTGCGGGACCCAGCTCTGGAAACACCATATATTTT. Its translation: CASSAGPSSGNTIYF.

This clonotype showed up just a few times. The V and J genes are TRBV20-1 and TRBJ1-1; D is ambiguous. Between the trimmed V and J ends, which lost 1 base and 0 bases, there was a span of 6 bases. This CDR3 region has 13 residues. From germline, CDR1 is DFQATT and CDR2 SNEGSKA (reference sequence). Written as DNA, the CDR3 is TGCAGTGCTAGAGGGCATCTGAACACTGAAGCTTTCTTT. It encodes CSARGHLNTEAFF.

This clonotype was picked up a small number of times. The chain is built from TRBV28 and TRBJ1-2, with D uncertain. Trimming took 2 bases from V and 0 from J, leaving 7 bases between them. Germline CDR1 is MDHEN and CDR2 is SYDVKM. This CDR3 has 14 amino acids. The CDR3: CASSLLGTNYGYTF. The CDR3 bases are TGTGCCAGCAGTTTACTGGGGACTAACTATGGCTACACCTTC.

The rearrangement links TRBV2 to TRBJ1-5; D is uncertain. Between the trimmed V and J ends, which lost 0 bases and 4 bases, there was a span of 10 bases. The germline V gene has CDR1 SNHLY and CDR2 FYNNEI. The CDR3 is made up of 15 amino acids. CDR3 loop: CASSEATVPNQPQHF. The CDR3 nucleotides are TGTGCCAGCAGTGAAGCTACGGTACCAAATCAGCCCCAGCATTTT.

The chain carries TRBV20-1 and TRBJ2-1; D is possibly TRBD1 or TRBD2 (5 bases each). Germline loops: CDR1 DFQATT, CDR2 SNEGSKA (reference sequence). This CDR3 has 13 residues. Trimming pared 5 bases from V and 4 bases from J, leaving 12 bases between. CDR3 loop: CSAEGPGYNEQFF. As DNA, the CDR3 is TGCAGTGCTGAGGGGCCAGGATACAATGAGCAGTTCTTC.

This clonotype turned up a few times. The chain joins TRBV20-1 to TRBJ2-5, with D possibly being TRBD1 (5 bases). Germline V CDR1 and CDR2: DFQATT, SNEGSKA (reference sequence). V was pared by 2 bases and J by 4 bases, with 14 bases between. The length of the CDR3 is 14 residues. In DNA, the CDR3 is TGCAGTGCTAGATTTAAGGGGATCGGAGAGACCCAGTACTTC. As protein: CSARFKGIGETQYF.

V gene TRBV2 combines with J gene TRBJ2-1, with TRBD2 matching 9 bases. The CDR3 loop spans 14 amino acids. The junction had 5 bases not matched to a gene; V was cut back by 5 bases and J by 6 bases. Germline V gene lookup returns CDR1 SNHLY and CDR2 FYNNEI. CDR3 coding DNA: TGTGCCAGCAGTTCTGAGACTAGCGGCAATGAGCAGTTCTTC. Translation: CASSSETSGNEQFF. Full variable domain (missing parts from reference TRBV2 and TRBJ2-1): EPEVTQTPSHQVTQMGQEVILRCVPISNHLYFYWYRQILGQKVEFLVSFYNNEISEKSEIFDDQFSVERPDGSNFTLKIRSTKLEDSAMYFCASSSETSGNEQFFGPGTRLTVL.

The rearrangement links TRBV6-4 to TRBJ2-2; 8 bases agree with TRBD1. The CDR3 extends over 15 amino acids. CDR1 is MRHNA and CDR2 is SNTAGT in the germline V gene. Losses at the gene ends were 3 bases for V and 2 bases for J; bases not matched to a gene: 2. This chain's CDR3 is CASSEGQGNTGELFF. CDR3 nucleotides: TGTGCCAGCAGTGAAGGACAGGGAAACACCGGGGAGCTGTTTTTT.

This clonotype is large. The CDR3 nucleotides are TGTGCCACCAGTGTTGCTGGATCCACAGATACGCAGTATTTT. It codes for CATSVAGSTDTQYF. The chain employs TRBV24-1 and TRBJ2-3; D ambiguous. Germline V gives CDR1 KGHDR, CDR2 SFDVKD. The CDR3 consists of 14 residues. V was pared by 5 bases and J by 2 bases, with 10 bases between.

The chain recombines TRBV7-9 with TRBJ2-2; D assignment may be TRBD1 or TRBD2 (5 bases each). The CDR3 totals 15 residues. V was trimmed by 2 bases and J by 8 bases, leaving 15 bases between them. The germline V gene has CDR1 SEHNR and CDR2 FQNEAQ (reference sequence). CDR3 DNA sequence: TGTGCCAGCAGCTTACTTGGTACGGGGCTAGGGGAGCTGTTTTTT. Translating it yields CASSLLGTGLGELFF.

This chain joins TRBV5-1 and TRBJ1-2, with 7 bases aligning to TRBD1. J was trimmed by 7 bases and V by 6 bases; bases with no gene match: 18. The CDR3 has 16 amino acids. Germline lookup yields CDR1 SGHRS and CDR2 YFSETQ. The CDR3 sequence is CASNRGLNDPVSGYTF. Here the CDR3 DNA reads TGCGCCAGCAACAGGGGCCTAAACGACCCGGTCTCTGGCTACACCTTC.

This sequence joins TRBV7-9 and TRBJ1-4, with D maybe TRBD1 (5 bases). The germline gives CDR1 SEHNR, CDR2 FQNEAQ (reference sequence). Trimming took off 5 bases at V and 2 bases at J, with 12 bases between the two ends. CDR3 length: 15 amino acids. The CDR3 is CASSPQGATNEKLFF. DNA for the CDR3: TGTGCCAGCAGCCCCCAAGGGGCGACTAATGAAAAACTGTTTTTT.

This chain links TRBV5-4 with TRBJ2-7; TRBD1 or TRBD2 may be the D gene (5 bases each). The CDR3 is made up of 15 amino acids. Germline-derived CDR1 and CDR2 are SGHNT and YYREEE (reference sequence). Trimming pared 4 bases from V and 4 bases from J, leaving 18 bases between. The CDR3 is CASSSPTGANYEQYF. CDR3 DNA sequence: TGTGCCAGCAGCAGCCCGACCGGGGCCAATTACGAGCAGTACTTC.

The chain recombines TRBV20-1 with TRBJ2-1; possibly TRBD2 for D (5 bases). From germline, CDR1 is DFQATT and CDR2 SNEGSKA (reference sequence). The CDR3 is 14 residues long. The V gene lost 3 bases and the J gene lost 9 bases, with 18 bases spanning the gap. The CDR3 spells CSARYGGPSGEQFF. Here the CDR3 DNA reads TGCAGTGCTAGGTATGGAGGTCCGAGTGGTGAGCAGTTCTTC.

This clonotype was detected only a few times. The V gene is TRBV20-1, the J gene TRBJ2-5, with no clear D. The CDR3 is 12 residues long. CDR1 and CDR2 (germline): DFQATT, SNEGSKA (reference sequence). CDR3 amino acids: CSEIGLQETQYF. In nucleotides, the CDR3 is TGCAGCGAAATAGGCCTCCAAGAGACCCAGTACTTC.

V gene TRBV7-9 combines with J gene TRBJ2-2; D uncertain. CDR1 is SEHNR and CDR2 is FQNEAQ in the germline V gene (reference sequence). Trimming took off 1 base at V and 8 bases at J, with 11 bases between the two ends. This CDR3 has 14 amino acids. The CDR3 DNA reads as TGTGCCAGCAGCTTAGTGGCGGCCCTAGGGGAGCTGTTTTTT. Its translation is CASSLVAALGELFF.

This clonotype has more than one count but fewer than ten. V and J are TRBV20-1 and TRBJ1-2, with D possibly matching TRBD1 (5 bases). The CDR3 totals 12 residues. Looked up from germline, CDR1 is DFQATT and CDR2 is SNEGSKA (reference sequence). Trimming removed 5 bases at V and 7 bases at J, with 14 bases between. The CDR3: CSASRDAFGYTF. The CDR3 DNA reads as TGCAGTGCTTCGAGGGACGCGTTTGGCTACACCTTC.

The chain has TRBV12-3 or TRBV12-4 and TRBJ2-5; 7 nucleotides align to TRBD1. The CDR3 is made up of 13 amino acids. Losses at the gene ends were 6 bases for V and 3 bases for J; bases not matched to a gene: 4. The DNA of the CDR3 is TGTGCCAGCAGCTCCGGACAGGAAGAGACCCAGTACTTC. Amino acids: CASSSGQEETQYF.

The chain is built from TRBV10-3 and TRBJ1-4; TRBD1 aligns across 7 bases. This CDR3 has 17 residues. V shed 10 bases and J 8 bases; nucleotides not matched to a gene: 22. In germline, CDR1 is ENHRY, CDR2 SYGVKD. The CDR3 nucleotides are TGTGCCACTGCGCGAAGGACAGGAGAGGGGCCTGGGGAAAAACTGTTTTTT. Translating gives CATARRTGEGPGEKLFF.

This clonotype has just a few counts. V is TRBV7-6 and J is TRBJ2-3; D uncertain. This CDR3 is built from 15 residues. V lost 0 bases and J lost 5, with 12 bases in between. CDR1 SGHVS and CDR2 FNYEAQ come from the germline V gene. The CDR3 sequence: CASSLAGSALDTQYF. The CDR3 coding sequence is TGTGCCAGCAGCTTAGCGGGGTCAGCTTTAGATACGCAGTATTTT.